This is a list of T cell receptor beta chains from one sample in a study of blood T cell repertoires in COVID-19. Profiling relied on immunoSEQ multiplex PCR, and the TCRdb table lists in-frame clones only, not all of them. The sample holds 250,000 to 300,000 clones, 89% seen once. Sequencing was performed on PBMCs or T cells enriched from blood (not recorded which). These receptors originate from a woman aged 45 to 65 who had been exposed to COVID-19. Both conserved end residues are part of each CDR3. The order of the fields is J gene, clone size, D gene, V gene, CDR3 DNA, CDR3 protein. A D gene is named only where the DNA matches it firmly. The listing skips clone size in some rows; elsewhere it reads once, few, many or a size class.

TRBJ2-7	.	TRBD1	TRBV18	TGTGCCAGCTCACCGGACAGGATCGCCTACGAGCAGTACTTC	CASSPDRIAYEQYF
TRBJ1-2	.	TRBD1	TRBV2	TGTGCCAGCATTTTCAGGGGGCCGGGGGGCTACACCTTC	CASIFRGPGGYTF
TRBJ2-7	.	TRBD1	TRBV2	TGTGCCAGCACGTCGGACAGGGCAACCTACGAGCAGTACTTC	CASTSDRATYEQYF
TRBJ2-2	.	.	TRBV29-1	TGCAGCGTTGCGACGGGTTATGGGGAGCTGTTTTTT	CSVATGYGELFF
TRBJ2-1	.	.	TRBV27	TGTGCCAGCATCCCCCGGGACACACACCCCTACAATGAGCAGTTCTTC	CASIPRDTHPYNEQFF
TRBJ1-2	.	.	TRBV7-8	TGTGCCAGCAGCGGAAACAGGGTAACAGCTAACTATGGCTACACCTTC	CASSGNRVTANYGYTF
TRBJ2-1	.	TRBD1	TRBV18	TGTGCCAGCTCAATCGACAGGGTGGGAGAGCAGTTCTTC	CASSIDRVGEQFF
TRBJ2-5	.	TRBD2	TRBV5-6	TGTGCCAGCAGCTTGGTTCTTGCGGGGGGGCGAGAGACCCAGTACTTC	CASSLVLAGGRETQYF
TRBJ1-6	.	.	TRBV30	TGTGCCTGGAGCGCCCTTCTGGGGGCAGGCGGAAATTCACCCCTCCACTTT	CAWSALLGAGGNSPLHF
TRBJ2-5	.	.	TRBV27	TGTGCCAGCTACAACCAACGGCAGGCTCAAGAGACCCAGTACTTC	CASYNQRQAQETQYF
TRBJ2-3	.	TRBD2	TRBV6-4	TGTGCCAGCAGTGACACTTCACGGGGAGGGGTCCGCACAGATACGCAGTATTTT	CASSDTSRGGVRTDTQYF
TRBJ2-3	.	.	TRBV7-9	TGTGCCAGCAGCTTTTGGGCAGAAACGACGGATACGCAGTATTTT	CASSFWAETTDTQYF
TRBJ1-5	.	TRBD1	TRBV4-1	TGCGCCAGCAGCCAAGGACAGGGCCAGAGCAATCAGCCCCAGCATTTT	CASSQGQGQSNQPQHF
TRBJ1-3	.	TRBD1	TRBV7-9	TGTGCCAGCAGCCACCAGGACAGGACCTCTGGAAACACCATATATTTT	CASSHQDRTSGNTIYF
TRBJ2-5	.	TRBD2	TRBV7-2	TGTGCCAGCAGCCTTTTAGCGGGAATACAAGAGACCCAGTACTTC	CASSLLAGIQETQYF
TRBJ1-2	.	.	TRBV6-5	TGTGCCAGCAGATTCACCGGGGGAGGAGAGGGCTACACCTTC	CASRFTGGGEGYTF
TRBJ1-2	.	TRBD1	TRBV12-3/TRBV12-4	TGTGCCAGCAGTTTCGGGACAGACCGTGGCTACACCTTC	CASSFGTDRGYTF
TRBJ2-1	.	TRBD1	TRBV19	TGTGCCAGTAGTACTACCGGGACAGGGGGGAATGAGCAGTTCTTC	CASSTTGTGGNEQFF
TRBJ2-4	.	.	TRBV6-5	TGTGCCAGCAGTTACCTTGCAGGTACCAAAAACATTCAGTACTTC	CASSYLAGTKNIQYF
TRBJ1-2	.	.	TRBV28	TGTGCCAGCAGTTTAGTGGGGGGGCGTGGCTACACCTTC	CASSLVGGRGYTF
TRBJ1-2	.	TRBD1	TRBV4-1	TGCGCCAGCAGCCGGGAAATTTCGGGACAGGCAGCTAACTATGGCTACACCTTC	CASSREISGQAANYGYTF
TRBJ2-5	.	TRBD2	TRBV4-1	TGCGCCAGCAGCCAAGATGTAGCGGGGGGGTTCCAAGAGACCCAGTACTTC	CASSQDVAGGFQETQYF
TRBJ2-7	few	.	TRBV27	TGTGCCAGCAGTCTTCGGGTCTCCTACGAGCAGTACTTC	CASSLRVSYEQYF
TRBJ1-4	.	.	TRBV7-8	TGTGCCAGCAGCTTAGTGCAGGGAGGGAATGAAAAACTGTTTTTT	CASSLVQGGNEKLFF
TRBJ1-2	once	.	TRBV6-5	TGTGCCAGCAGTTACAACTGGGACTCCCTCGACGGCTACACCTTC	CASSYNWDSLDGYTF